The 6 T cell receptor beta chains presented below share a single source sample, sequenced in a study of CD8 T cells in ankylosing spondylitis. A single record per CDR3 protein comes from TCRdb applying MiXCR to the 5' RACE reads. In the table there are about 130,000 distinct CDR3 sequences, roughly 7.3% of which are singletons. Sequenced input: blood, either unsorted or a sorted T cell fraction (not recorded which). Receptors were obtained from a male donor with ankylosing spondylitis or in good health (not recorded which).

This clonotype was seen at least ten times. This chain links TRBV5-1 with TRBJ2-1; 7 bases are shared with TRBD1. Germline CDR1 and CDR2: SGHRS and YFSETQ. The CDR3 has 16 residues. V was pared by 0 bases and J by 7 bases, with 10 bases of the junction left unmatched. The CDR3 protein is CASSLEGLGGRNEQFF. The CDR3 bases are TGCGCCAGCAGCTTGGAGGGCTTAGGGGGCAGGAATGAGCAGTTCTTC.

This clonotype showed up many times. The chain's CDR3 is CASSIALAGYNEQFF. CDR3 DNA: TGTGCCAGTAGTATCGCACTAGCGGGGTACAATGAGCAGTTCTTC. V and J are TRBV19 and TRBJ2-1; TRBD2 agrees at 10 bases. The germline V gene encodes CDR1 LNHDA and CDR2 SQIVND (reference sequence). The CDR3 is 15 residues long. V trimming: 3 bases; J trimming: 4 bases; junction bases outside the gene matches: 3.

This clonotype was counted ten times or more. An end of the junction differs from the germline gene, which may be a read error. The chain links TRBV5-1 to TRBJ2-7; 9 bases align to TRBD2. Germline V gives CDR1 SGHRS, CDR2 YFSETQ. This CDR3 contains 15 residues. The CDR3 nucleotides read TGCGCCAGCAGCTTGGGACTAGCGGAGACCTACGGGCAGTACTTC. Translated, it gives CASSLGLAETYGQYF.

This clonotype was seen repeatedly, ten times or more. V gene TRBV5-1 combines with J gene TRBJ1-2; 10 bases map to TRBD1. The CDR3 has 16 residues. J was trimmed by 4 bases and V by 4 bases; bases with no gene match: 10. Germline CDR1 and CDR2: SGHRS and YFSETQ. The DNA for the CDR3 is TGCGCCAGCAGCGGGACAGGGGCCAATGATGGCTATGGCTACACCTTC. Translating gives CASSGTGANDGYGYTF.

In this sample, this clonotype turned up many times. The chain recombines TRBV10-1 with TRBJ2-1, with D possibly TRBD1 on 6 matching bases. Trimming shortened V by 0 bases and J by 6 bases, and 9 bases separated the two germline ends. The CDR3 covers 14 residues. Germline values: CDR1 WNHNN, CDR2 SYGVQD (reference sequence). CDR3 residues: CASSESWGPNEQFF. The CDR3 DNA is TGCGCCAGCAGTGAGTCGTGGGGGCCCAATGAGCAGTTCTTC.

Ten or more counts support this clonotype. The chain recombines TRBV12-3 or TRBV12-4 with TRBJ2-5; D possibly corresponds to TRBD2 (5 bases). The CDR3 length is 13 residues. V lost 6 bases, J lost 1 base, and 9 bases lay in between. This CDR3 is CASSPLGQETQYF. The CDR3 DNA reads TGTGCCAGCAGCCCACTAGGCCAAGAGACCCAGTACTTC.